A single sample gave rise to the 23 T cell receptor beta chains below, sequenced in a study of CD8 T cells in ankylosing spondylitis. MiXCR, applied by TCRdb to the 5' RACE reads, yields one record per CDR3 protein. The repertoire has roughly 250,000 distinct CDR3 sequences, roughly 8.6% of them found once; the top ten carry nearly 7%. The sample comprised blood, either unsorted or a sorted T cell fraction (not recorded which). The receptors were sampled from a male donor with ankylosing spondylitis or in good health (not recorded which).

With regard to this clonotype: A read error is possible here, since a much larger clone lies one base away. This rearrangement joins TRBV2 to TRBJ2-7, with D perhaps matching TRBD1 (5 bases). The CDR3 runs 14 residues. From germline, CDR1 is SNHLY and CDR2 FYNNEI. V lost 2 bases, J lost 3 bases, and 11 bases lay in between. CDR3: CASSEKETDYEQYF. In DNA form, the CDR3 reads TGTGCCAGCAGTGAAAAAGAGACAGACTACGAGCAGTACTTC.

The table lists this clonotype with many counts. The J gene is TRBJ2-1, the V gene TRBV24-1, with 7 bases matching TRBD2. Germline-derived CDR1 and CDR2 are KGHDR and SFDVKD. J gave up 0 bases and V 5 bases, and 3 bases lay outside the gene matches. The CDR3 runs 15 residues. CDR3 DNA: TGTGCCACCAGTGTTTCTAGCGGCTCCTACAATGAGCAGTTCTTC. This sequence encodes CATSVSSGSYNEQFF.

V usage is TRBV27 and J usage is TRBJ2-6; either TRBD1 or TRBD2 may fit D (5 bases each). Germline loops: CDR1 MNHEY, CDR2 SMNVEV (reference sequence). The length of the CDR3 is 19 residues. V gave up 3 bases and J gave up 4 bases, with 22 bases separating them. This chain's CDR3 is CASSFGTARGPFGANVLTF. CDR3 nucleotides: TGTGCCAGCAGTTTCGGGACCGCTCGAGGGCCTTTCGGGGCCAACGTCCTGACTTTC.

This clonotype appeared many times. The chain links TRBV11-1 to TRBJ2-7; 9 nucleotides match TRBD1. There are 14 residues in the CDR3. The ends lost 6 bases at V and 7 bases at J; junction bases unmatched: 10. CDR1 and CDR2 from the germline V gene are SGHAT and FQDESV (reference sequence). The CDR3 DNA is TGTGCCAGCAGTTCCGGGACAGGGCTTAAGGAGCAGTACTTC. Residues: CASSSGTGLKEQYF.

In this sample, this clonotype turned up a few times. J is TRBJ1-1 and V is TRBV20-1, with 12 positions matching TRBD1. The CDR3 is 16 residues long. V trimming: 5 bases; J trimming: 0 bases; junction bases outside the gene matches: 7. Germline CDR1 reads DFQATT; CDR2 reads SNEGSKA (reference sequence). The CDR3 region has the DNA TGCAGTGCTCTTGGGACAGGGGGCTTCGTGAACACTGAAGCTTTCTTT. Translating it yields CSALGTGGFVNTEAFF.

In its sample, this clonotype was seen many times. The CDR3 region has the DNA TGCGCCAGCAGCCCCGACGAGACAGGGGCGGGGGACGAGCAGTACTTC. Translating gives CASSPDETGAGDEQYF. The chain is built from TRBV5-1 and TRBJ2-7; maybe TRBD1 (8 bases). The germline CDR1 and CDR2 sequences are SGHRS and YFSETQ. Trimming left V 4 bases short and J 5 bases short, with 22 bases between. The CDR3 has 16 residues. Full variable domain (outside the CDR3, taken from reference TRBV5-1 and TRBJ2-7): KAGVTQTPRYLIKTRGQQVTLSCSPISGHRSVSWYQQTPGQGLQFLFEYFSETQRNKGNFPGRFSGRQFSNSRSEMNVSTLELGDSALYLCASSPDETGAGDEQYFGPGTRLTVT.

A few counts support this clonotype. This chain connects TRBV7-2 to TRBJ2-5; the D gene is possibly TRBD1 (6 bases). Germline assignment: CDR1 SGHTA and CDR2 FQGNSA. The CDR3 loop spans 16 amino acids. V lost 3 bases, J lost 5 bases, and 19 bases lay in between. Here the CDR3 reads CASSLVDRGQGETQYF. The DNA of the CDR3 is TGTGCCAGCAGCTTGGTTGACCGCGGTCAGGGGGAGACCCAGTACTTC.

This clonotype has ten or more counts. This chain connects TRBV7-6 to TRBJ2-3, with TRBD2 as a possible D gene (7 bases). V lost 3 bases to trimming and J lost 9 bases, with 19 bases between them. The germline V gene has CDR1 SGHVS and CDR2 FNYEAQ. The CDR3 extends over 15 amino acids. DNA of the CDR3: TGTGCCAGCAGCTTGGGGGGGGCCCAAAGTCAAACGCAGTATTTT. Translating gives CASSLGGAQSQTQYF.

J is TRBJ2-3 and V is TRBV18; TRBD2 agrees at 10 bases. J gave up 4 bases and V 0 bases, and 10 bases lay outside the gene matches. Germline CDR1 and CDR2: KGHSH and LQKENI. The CDR3 is 18 residues long. DNA of the CDR3: TGTGCCAGCTCACCACCGAAGCCTGCGCTAGCGGGGGCAGATACGCAGTATTTT. Translating it yields CASSPPKPALAGADTQYF. Using reference TRBV18 and TRBJ2-3 for the parts outside the CDR3, the full variable domain is NAGVMQNPRHLVRRRGQEARLRCSPMKGHSHVYWYRQLPEEGLKFMVYLQKENIIDESGMPKERFSAEFPKEGPSILRIQQVVRGDSAAYFCASSPPKPALAGADTQYFGPGTRLTVL.

This clonotype was picked up many times. This chain joins TRBV5-1 and TRBJ1-1; tentatively, D is TRBD1 (5 bases). Deletions cut 1 base from V and 4 bases from J, with 11 bases between. The CDR3 covers 14 residues. Germline V lookup: CDR1 SGHRS, CDR2 YFSETQ. The CDR3 DNA reads as TGCGCCAGCAGCTTGTACGGGCAGGGCACTGAAGCTTTCTTT. Translated: CASSLYGQGTEAFF.

There are a few counts of this clonotype. The rearrangement links TRBV29-1 to TRBJ1-2; no firm D call. Germline V gene data show CDR1 as SQVTM and CDR2 as ANQGSEA. CDR3 length equals 12 residues. Trimming pared 6 bases from V and 7 bases from J, leaving 15 bases between. The CDR3 DNA sequence: TGCAGCGTCGCGGGTATGGAGGTTGGCTACACCTTC. Translating it yields CSVAGMEVGYTF.

The sample holds many counts of this clonotype. The chain recombines TRBV5-6 with TRBJ2-4; D may be TRBD2 (5 bases). Germline V gene sequence: CDR1 SGHDT, CDR2 YYEEEE. This CDR3 is built from 17 residues. V shed 4 bases and J shed 0 bases, with 17 bases lying between them. DNA for the CDR3: TGTGCCAGCAGCGTCAGCGGTGCGTACTTAGCCAAAAACATTCAGTACTTC. It translates to CASSVSGAYLAKNIQYF.

In this sample, this clonotype turned up many times. V is TRBV28 and J is TRBJ2-5; D gene ambiguous. The CDR3 runs to 12 residues. CDR1 and CDR2 from the germline V gene are MDHEN and SYDVKM. Trimming cost V 6 bases and J 5 bases, with 10 bases left between them. The CDR3 sequence: CASSLRWETQYF. The CDR3 DNA reads TGTGCCAGCAGCCTCCGGTGGGAGACCCAGTACTTC.

This chain uses TRBV5-1 with TRBJ1-1; 9 bases are a match to TRBD1. V trimming: 7 bases; J trimming: 5 bases; junction bases outside the gene matches: 15. Germline values: CDR1 SGHRS, CDR2 YFSETQ. This CDR3 comprises 16 residues. As DNA, the CDR3 is TGCGCCAGCCGCTCTGTGGGGGACAGGGCACTTACTGAAGCTTTCTTT. As protein: CASRSVGDRALTEAFF.

Many counts were recorded for this clonotype. The rearrangement links TRBV7-2 to TRBJ2-7, with D possibly being TRBD1 (5 bases). CDR1 is SGHTA, CDR2 FQGNSA, per germline. Deletions cut 8 bases from V and 2 bases from J, with 16 bases between. The CDR3 covers 14 residues. For the CDR3, the DNA is TGTGCCAGCCAAGAAAGGGGCCAAACCTACGAGCAGTACTTC. Translation: CASQERGQTYEQYF.

This clonotype was detected ten times or more. The chain uses TRBV6-2 or TRBV6-3 and TRBJ2-2; tentatively, D is TRBD1 (6 bases). Germline lookup yields CDR1 MNHEY and CDR2 SVGEGT. Trimming removed 6 bases at V and 1 base at J, with 15 bases between. CDR3 length equals 16 residues. CDR3 sequence: CASSKPGTMNTGELFF. In nucleotides, the CDR3 is TGTGCCAGCAGCAAACCCGGGACAATGAACACCGGGGAGCTGTTTTTT.

This clonotype was seen many times. The rearrangement joins TRBV7-9 to TRBJ2-3; maybe TRBD1 (6 bases). In germline, CDR1 is SEHNR, CDR2 FQNEAQ (reference sequence). V gave up 3 bases and J gave up 2 bases, with 15 bases separating them. This CDR3 spans 16 amino acids. The CDR3 DNA reads TGTGCCAGCAGCTTCAGACAGGCGGTCATCACAGATACGCAGTATTTT. Encoded protein: CASSFRQAVITDTQYF.

This clonotype was detected ten times or more. The genes are TRBV7-8 and TRBJ2-7, with a weak D call TRBD2 (6 bases). CDR1 SGHVS and CDR2 FQNEAQ come from the germline V gene. V lost 1 base and J lost 6, with 19 bases in between. The length of the CDR3 is 16 residues. Written as DNA, the CDR3 is TGTGCCAGCAGCTTAGGAGTGCGGGGAGCCCCCTTCGAGCAGTACTTC. This gives the protein CASSLGVRGAPFEQYF. The variable domain in full, completed from reference TRBV7-8 and TRBJ2-7, reads GAGVSQSPRYKVAKRGQDVALRCDPISGHVSLFWYQQALGQGPEFLTYFQNEAQLDKSGLPSDRFFAERPEGSVSTLKIQRTQQEDSAVYLCASSLGVRGAPFEQYFGPGTRLTVT.

This clonotype was counted ten times or more. J is TRBJ2-3 and V is TRBV27; perhaps TRBD1 as D (5 bases). V was trimmed by 5 bases and J by 5 bases, leaving 11 bases between them. Germline-derived CDR1 and CDR2 are MNHEY and SMNVEV (reference sequence). The CDR3 is 13 amino acids. The CDR3 DNA reads TGTGCCAGCAGTATTCAGGGAAAAGATACGCAGTATTTT. It specifies CASSIQGKDTQYF.

This clonotype has at least ten counts. The chain is built from TRBV24-1 and TRBJ2-1; D is ambiguous. This CDR3 is 13 amino acids long. V was pared by 4 bases and J by 4 bases, with 7 bases between. Germline lookup yields CDR1 KGHDR and CDR2 SFDVKD. The CDR3 loop reads CATSDPKYNEQFF. Written as DNA, the CDR3 is TGTGCCACCAGTGACCCAAAATACAATGAGCAGTTCTTC.

This clonotype came up many times. The V gene is TRBV5-1, the J gene TRBJ2-5, with D possibly matching TRBD1 (7 bases). Looked up from germline, CDR1 is SGHRS and CDR2 is YFSETQ. Trimming took 4 bases from V and 2 from J, leaving 15 bases between them. The CDR3 covers 15 residues. The DNA for the CDR3 is TGCGCCAGCAGCGGCGGGACAGTGGTTCAAGAGACCCAGTACTTC. It codes for CASSGGTVVQETQYF.

In its sample, this clonotype was seen a few times. The chain links TRBV12-3 or TRBV12-4 to TRBJ2-7, with D uncertain. This CDR3 comprises 14 residues. The V end lost 5 bases, the J end lost 0 bases, and 11 bases lay between the germline ends. The CDR3 DNA is TGTGCCAGCAGTACTTACGAAGACTCCTACGAGCAGTACTTC. This sequence encodes CASSTYEDSYEQYF.

The sample holds many counts of this clonotype. The chain recombines TRBV5-1 with TRBJ1-1; D uncertain. This CDR3 has 16 residues. The V gene's germline CDR1 is SGHRS and CDR2 YFSETQ. V lost 0 bases and J 5 bases, leaving 17 bases between the germline ends. CDR3 DNA sequence: TGCGCCAGCAGCTTGGGGGCCAGCTCAAAGGTAACTGAAGCTTTCTTT. Amino acids: CASSLGASSKVTEAFF.